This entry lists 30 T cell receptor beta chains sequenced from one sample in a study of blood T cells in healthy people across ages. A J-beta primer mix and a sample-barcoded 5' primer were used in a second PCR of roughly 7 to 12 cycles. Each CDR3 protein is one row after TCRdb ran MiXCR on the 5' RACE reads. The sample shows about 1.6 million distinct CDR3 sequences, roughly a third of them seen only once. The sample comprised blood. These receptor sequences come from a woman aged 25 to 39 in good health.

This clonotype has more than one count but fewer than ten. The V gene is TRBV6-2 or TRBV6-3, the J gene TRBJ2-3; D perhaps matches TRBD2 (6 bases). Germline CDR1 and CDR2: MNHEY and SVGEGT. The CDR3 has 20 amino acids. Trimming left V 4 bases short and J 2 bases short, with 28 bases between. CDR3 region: CASSFSNSGHSKTYTDTQYF. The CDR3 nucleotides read TGTGCCAGCAGTTTTTCGAATAGCGGCCACTCCAAAACTTACACAGATACGCAGTATTTT.

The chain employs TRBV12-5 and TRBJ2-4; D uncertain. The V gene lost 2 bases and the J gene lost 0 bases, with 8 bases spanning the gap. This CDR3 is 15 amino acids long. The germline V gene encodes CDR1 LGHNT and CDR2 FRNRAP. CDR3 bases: TGTGCTAGTGGTTTGAGGGCGGAAGCCAAAAACATTCAGTACTTC. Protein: CASGLRAEAKNIQYF.

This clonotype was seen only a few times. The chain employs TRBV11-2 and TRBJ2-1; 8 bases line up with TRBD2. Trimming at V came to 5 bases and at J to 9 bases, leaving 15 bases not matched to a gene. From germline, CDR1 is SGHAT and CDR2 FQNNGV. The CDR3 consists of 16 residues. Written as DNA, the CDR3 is TGTGCCAGCAGCCAATTAAAGGCGATAGCGGGACTTGAGCAGTTCTTC. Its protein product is CASSQLKAIAGLEQFF.

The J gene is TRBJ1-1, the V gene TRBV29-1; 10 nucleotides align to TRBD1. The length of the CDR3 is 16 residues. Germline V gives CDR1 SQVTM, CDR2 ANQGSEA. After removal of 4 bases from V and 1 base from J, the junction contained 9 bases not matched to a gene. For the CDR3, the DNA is TGCAGCGTTGCAGGAGACAGGGGGCGGGGGAACACTGAAGCTTTCTTT. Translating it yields CSVAGDRGRGNTEAFF.

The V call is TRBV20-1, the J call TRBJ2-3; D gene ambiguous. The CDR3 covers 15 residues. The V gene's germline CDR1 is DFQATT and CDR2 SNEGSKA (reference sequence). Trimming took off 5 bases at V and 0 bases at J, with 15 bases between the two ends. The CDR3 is CSAALRRGSTDTQYF. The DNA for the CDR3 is TGCAGTGCTGCACTCCGGCGCGGTAGCACAGATACGCAGTATTTT.

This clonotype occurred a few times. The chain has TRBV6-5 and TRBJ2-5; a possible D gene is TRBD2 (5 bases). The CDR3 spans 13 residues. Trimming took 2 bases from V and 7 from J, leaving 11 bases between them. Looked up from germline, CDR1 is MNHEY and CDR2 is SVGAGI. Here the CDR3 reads CASSYGGWGTQYF. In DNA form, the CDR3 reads TGTGCCAGCAGTTACGGCGGGTGGGGGACCCAGTACTTC.

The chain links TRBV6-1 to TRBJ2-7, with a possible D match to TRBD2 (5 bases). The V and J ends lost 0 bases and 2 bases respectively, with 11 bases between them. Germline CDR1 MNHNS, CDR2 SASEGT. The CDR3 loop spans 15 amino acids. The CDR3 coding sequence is TGTGCCAGCAGTGAAGCAGGAGGACGGACCTACGAGCAGTACTTC. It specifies CASSEAGGRTYEQYF.

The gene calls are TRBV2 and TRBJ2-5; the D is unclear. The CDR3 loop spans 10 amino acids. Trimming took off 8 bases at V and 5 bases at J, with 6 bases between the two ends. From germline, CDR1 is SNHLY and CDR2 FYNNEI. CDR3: CASLEETQYF. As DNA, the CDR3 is TGTGCCAGCTTGGAGGAGACCCAGTACTTC.

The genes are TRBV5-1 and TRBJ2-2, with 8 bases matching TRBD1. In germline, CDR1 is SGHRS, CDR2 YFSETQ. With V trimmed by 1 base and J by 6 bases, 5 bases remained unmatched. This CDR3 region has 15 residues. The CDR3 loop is CASSLTGGLAGELFF. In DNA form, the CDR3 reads TGCGCCAGCAGCTTGACAGGGGGGCTCGCCGGGGAGCTGTTTTTT.

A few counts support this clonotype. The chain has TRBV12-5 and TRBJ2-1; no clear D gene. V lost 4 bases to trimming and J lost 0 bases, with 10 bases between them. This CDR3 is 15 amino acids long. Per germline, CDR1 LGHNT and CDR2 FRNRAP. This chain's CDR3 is CASGSYTSSYNEQFF. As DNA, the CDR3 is TGTGCTAGTGGTTCTTATACGAGCTCCTACAATGAGCAGTTCTTC.

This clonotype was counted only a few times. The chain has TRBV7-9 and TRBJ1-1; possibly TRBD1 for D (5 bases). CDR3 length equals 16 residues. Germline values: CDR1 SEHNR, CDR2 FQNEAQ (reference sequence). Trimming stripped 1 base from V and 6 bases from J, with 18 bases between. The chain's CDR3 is CASSLGGDVRTPEAFF. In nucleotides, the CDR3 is TGTGCCAGCAGCTTAGGAGGGGACGTTCGAACCCCTGAAGCTTTCTTT.

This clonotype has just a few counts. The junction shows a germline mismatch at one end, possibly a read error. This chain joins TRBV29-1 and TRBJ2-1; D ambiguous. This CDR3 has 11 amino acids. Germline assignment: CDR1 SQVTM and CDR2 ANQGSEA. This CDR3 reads CGVWSYNEQFF. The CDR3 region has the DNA TGCGGCGTTTGGTCCTACAATGAGCAGTTCTTC.

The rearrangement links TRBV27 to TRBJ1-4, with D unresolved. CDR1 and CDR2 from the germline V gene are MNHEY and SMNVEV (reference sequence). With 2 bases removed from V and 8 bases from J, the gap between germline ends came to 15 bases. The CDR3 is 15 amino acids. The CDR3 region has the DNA TGTGCCAGCAGTTTAAGTCCCAACCCGAGGGAAAAACTGTTTTTT. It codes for CASSLSPNPREKLFF.

CDR3: CASSQDRWGNQPQHF. In nucleotides, the CDR3 is TGTGCCAGCAGCCAAGATCGGTGGGGCAATCAGCCCCAGCATTTT. V and J are TRBV3-1 and TRBJ1-5; unclear D gene. The V gene's germline CDR1 is LGHDT and CDR2 YNNKEL (reference sequence). This CDR3 contains 15 residues. Trimming shortened V by 0 bases and J by 2 bases, and 8 bases separated the two germline ends.

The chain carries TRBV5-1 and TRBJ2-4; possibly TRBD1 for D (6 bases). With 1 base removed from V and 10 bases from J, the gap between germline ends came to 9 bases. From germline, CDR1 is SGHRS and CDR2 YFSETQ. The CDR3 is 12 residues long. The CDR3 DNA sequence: TGCGCCAGCAGCTTGACCCAGGGGATTCAGTACTTC. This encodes CASSLTQGIQYF.

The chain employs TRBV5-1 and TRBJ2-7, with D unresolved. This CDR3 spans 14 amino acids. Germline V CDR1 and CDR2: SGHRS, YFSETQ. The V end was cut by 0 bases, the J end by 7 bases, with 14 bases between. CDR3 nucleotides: TGCGCCAGCAGCTTGGAACAGCTCGGACGGGAGCAGTACTTC. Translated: CASSLEQLGREQYF.

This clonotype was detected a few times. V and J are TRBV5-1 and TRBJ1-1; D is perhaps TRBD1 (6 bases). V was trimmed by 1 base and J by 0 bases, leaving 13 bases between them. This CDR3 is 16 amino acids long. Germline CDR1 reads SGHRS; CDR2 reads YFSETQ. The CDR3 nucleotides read TGCGCCAGCAGCTTGTTCCAGGGGCCCTTGAACACTGAAGCTTTCTTT. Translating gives CASSLFQGPLNTEAFF.

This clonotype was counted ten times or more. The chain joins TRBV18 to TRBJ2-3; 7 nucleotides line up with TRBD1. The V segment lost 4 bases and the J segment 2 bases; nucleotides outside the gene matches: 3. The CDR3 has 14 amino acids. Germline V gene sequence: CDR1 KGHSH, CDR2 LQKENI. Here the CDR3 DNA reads TGTGCCAGCTCACGACAGGGTCTCACAGATACGCAGTATTTT. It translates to CASSRQGLTDTQYF.

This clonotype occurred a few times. In DNA form, the CDR3 reads TGCAGTGCTCGACTAGCGGGAGGGCCCGGCGAGCAGTACTTC. Translation: CSARLAGGPGEQYF. The chain joins TRBV20-1 to TRBJ2-7; 14 bases agree with TRBD2. Germline assignment: CDR1 DFQATT and CDR2 SNEGSKA (reference sequence). Germline trimming cut 5 bases from V and 6 bases from J; bases unmatched to any gene: 6. The CDR3 length is 14 residues.

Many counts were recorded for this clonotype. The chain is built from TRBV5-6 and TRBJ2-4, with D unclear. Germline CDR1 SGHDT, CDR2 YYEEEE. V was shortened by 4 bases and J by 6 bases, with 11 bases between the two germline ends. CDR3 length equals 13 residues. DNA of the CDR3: TGTGCCAGCAGCGCGAATGAGAGAAACATTCAGTACTTC. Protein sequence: CASSANERNIQYF.

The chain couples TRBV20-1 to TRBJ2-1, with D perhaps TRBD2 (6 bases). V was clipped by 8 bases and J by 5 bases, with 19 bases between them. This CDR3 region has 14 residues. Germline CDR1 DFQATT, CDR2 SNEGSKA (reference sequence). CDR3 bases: TGCAGTTCGAGGGACTTCCCGGCGAACAATGAGCAGTTCTTC. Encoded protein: CSSRDFPANNEQFF.

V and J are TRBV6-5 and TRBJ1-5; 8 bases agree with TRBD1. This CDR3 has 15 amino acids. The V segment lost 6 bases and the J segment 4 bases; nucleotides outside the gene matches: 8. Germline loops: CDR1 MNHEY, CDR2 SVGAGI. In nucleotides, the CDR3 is TGTGCCAGCAGACCGGGACAGGCCGCAAATCAGCCCCAGCATTTT. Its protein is CASRPGQAANQPQHF.

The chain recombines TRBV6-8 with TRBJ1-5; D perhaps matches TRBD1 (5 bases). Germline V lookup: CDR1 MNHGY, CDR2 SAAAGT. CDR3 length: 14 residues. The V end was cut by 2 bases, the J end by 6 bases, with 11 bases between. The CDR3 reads CASSYRDSIQPQHF. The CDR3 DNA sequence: TGTGCCAGCAGTTACCGCGACAGTATTCAGCCCCAGCATTTT.

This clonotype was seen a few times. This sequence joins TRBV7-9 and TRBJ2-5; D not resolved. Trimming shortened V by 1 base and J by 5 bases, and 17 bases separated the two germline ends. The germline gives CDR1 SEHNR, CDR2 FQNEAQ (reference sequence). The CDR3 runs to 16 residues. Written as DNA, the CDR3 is TGTGCCAGCAGCTTAGTTCTTCAGGCCATTGGGGAGACCCAGTACTTC. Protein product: CASSLVLQAIGETQYF.

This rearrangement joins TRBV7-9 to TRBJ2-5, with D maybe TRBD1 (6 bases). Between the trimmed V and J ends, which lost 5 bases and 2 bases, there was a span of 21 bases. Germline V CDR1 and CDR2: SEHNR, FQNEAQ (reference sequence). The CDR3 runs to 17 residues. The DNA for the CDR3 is TGTGCCAGCAGCCCCGTCAGGGGAATCCCTTCTCAAGAGACCCAGTACTTC. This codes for CASSPVRGIPSQETQYF.

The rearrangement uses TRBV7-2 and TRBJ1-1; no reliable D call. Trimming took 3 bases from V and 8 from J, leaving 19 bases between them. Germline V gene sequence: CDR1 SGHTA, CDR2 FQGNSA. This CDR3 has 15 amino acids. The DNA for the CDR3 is TGTGCCAGCAGCTTCACCCCGAGTGCGGAGACCGAAGCTTTCTTT. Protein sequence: CASSFTPSAETEAFF.

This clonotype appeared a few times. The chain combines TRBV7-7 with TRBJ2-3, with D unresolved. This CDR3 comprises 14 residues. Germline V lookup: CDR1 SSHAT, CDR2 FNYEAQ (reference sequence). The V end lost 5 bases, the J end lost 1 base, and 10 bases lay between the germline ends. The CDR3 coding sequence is TGTGCCAGCAGCCGACATTCTGGCACAGATACGCAGTATTTT. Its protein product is CASSRHSGTDTQYF.

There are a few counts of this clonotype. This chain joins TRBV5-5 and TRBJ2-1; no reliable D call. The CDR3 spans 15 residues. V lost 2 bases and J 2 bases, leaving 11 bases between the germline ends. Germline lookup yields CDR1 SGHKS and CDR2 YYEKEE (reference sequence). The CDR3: CASSFLLVAYNEQFF. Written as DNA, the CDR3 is TGTGCCAGCAGCTTCCTGCTAGTGGCCTACAATGAGCAGTTCTTC.

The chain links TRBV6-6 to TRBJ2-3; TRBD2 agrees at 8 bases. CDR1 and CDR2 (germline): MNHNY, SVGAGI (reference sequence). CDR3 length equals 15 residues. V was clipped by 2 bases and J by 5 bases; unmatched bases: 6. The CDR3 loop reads CASSYPREGGDTQYF. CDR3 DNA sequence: TGTGCCAGCAGTTACCCCCGGGAGGGCGGAGATACGCAGTATTTT.

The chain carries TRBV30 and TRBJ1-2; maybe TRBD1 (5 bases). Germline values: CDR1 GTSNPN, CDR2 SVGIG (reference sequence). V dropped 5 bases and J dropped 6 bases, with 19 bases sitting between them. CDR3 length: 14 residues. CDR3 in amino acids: CAWERGTLADGYTF. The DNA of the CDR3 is TGTGCCTGGGAAAGAGGGACTCTCGCGGATGGCTACACCTTC.